This TCR beta chain originates from a study of OX40 agonist ivuxolimab in advanced cancers. Study details: Ivuxolimab was administered intravenously to patients at 0.01 to 10 mg/kg every 2 weeks. General study findings and limits: No determination was made of the antigen specificity of the expanded peripheral T cells.

V lost 1 base to trimming and J lost 1 base; unmatched junction nucleotides: 0. Germline values: CDR1 LGHNA, CDR2 YSLEER. The CDR3 sequence is 16 residues long. Sequencing was performed with immunoSEQ multiplex PCR; in TCRdb, only in-frame clones are kept and a portion is missing. The data hold more than 55,000 clones, with 60% to 85% observed a single time. Comments on this clone: The antigen remains unidentified.

Excluded were patients having autoimmune disease history or systemic immunosuppression. The clonotype originates from an adult with an advanced solid tumor such as melanoma, head and neck, liver or kidney cancer. The chain carries TRBV4-3 and TRBJ2-5; the match to TRBD2 covers 13 bases. The sample here was CD4+ or CD8+ T cells sorted from blood, taken in a trial of the OX40 agonist ivuxolimab. CDR3 in amino acids: CASSQGLAGGQETQYF. CDR3 bases: TGCGCCAGCAGCCAAGGACTAGCGGGGGGCCAAGAGACCCAGTACTTC.